Reported below is one TCR beta chain. This sample was taken from a study of blood T cell repertoires in COVID-19. The wider study: The United States, Italy and Spain supplied acute and convalescent COVID-19 samples.

As originally analysed: The assay estimated nucleated cells by amplifying reference gene primers. TCRdb's copy holds only in-frame clones and misses some; the assay was immunoSEQ multiplex PCR. The V and J calls and clone size are taken from that table; D and trimming were inferred from the DNA. The data show a few hundred thousand clones, with 70% to 90% seen just once and roughly 4.3% held by the top ten. Germline lookup yields CDR1 LGHNT and CDR2 FRNRAP. The V segment lost 5 bases and the J segment 7 bases; nucleotides outside the gene matches: 7. The CDR3 contains 16 residues. Participant age was roughly 18 to 100 years, and participants resided in fewer than 25 US areas.

The sequence was obtained from a woman aged 25 to 39 who had recovered from COVID-19. Sequenced: PBMCs or T cells enriched from blood (not recorded which). The V gene is TRBV12-5, the J gene TRBJ2-2; 13 positions agree with TRBD2. CDR3 in DNA: TGTGCTAGTGGTACTGGACTAGCGGGAGTCGTCGGGGAGCTGTTTTTT. It translates to CASGTGLAGVVGELFF. The variable domain in full, completed from reference TRBV12-5 and TRBJ2-2, reads DARVTQTPRHKVTEMGQEVTMRCQPILGHNTVFWYRQTMMQGLELLAYFRNRAPLDDSGMPKDRFSAEMPDATLATLKIQPSEPRDSAVYFCASGTGLAGVVGELFFGEGSRLTVL.